This T cell receptor beta chain came from a study of T cells after yellow fever vaccination. Study background: Preparing low-cell-number fractions relied on SMART-Seq v4 Ultra Low Input. General study results and limits: Subsequent booster samples again held most clones from primary vaccination (roughly 95% CD4, 85% to 90% CD8). Overlap between CD4 and CD8 compartments was detected for a small share of clonotypes.

V lost 2 bases, J lost 9 bases, and 14 bases lay in between. In germline, CDR1 is DFQATT, CDR2 SNEGSKA (reference sequence). The CDR3 covers 13 residues. They built TCR cDNA with 5'RACE template switching, a step that put in a universal primer site and UMIs. MiXCR, run by TCRdb on the 5' RACE reads, gives a single entry per CDR3 protein. The sample lists some 550,000 distinct CDR3 sequences, 15% to 20% occurring once. As concerns this clonotype: Its antigen is still unknown.

Here the sequenced sample was PBMCs, taken 15 days after the yellow fever booster vaccination. This sequence originates from a man aged 30 to 45 who received the YFV17D yellow fever vaccine. This chain uses TRBV20-1 with TRBJ2-1; TRBD2 is a possible D gene (6 bases). Written as DNA, the CDR3 is TGCAGTGCTAGATTGCAAGGCGGGACTGAGCAGTTCTTC. Translated, it gives CSARLQGGTEQFF.